This T cell receptor (beta chain) was documented in a study of shared clonotypes between healthy human individuals. Study-wide points: Though the depth was large, rarefaction showed that sorted-subset sequencing was incomplete.

The CDR3 totals 16 residues. Looked up from germline, CDR1 is SGHNT and CDR2 is YYREEE (reference sequence). Trimming took 4 bases from V and 6 from J; bases not matched to a gene: 13. DNA at about 210 ng, tens of thousands of T cell genomes, went into sorted-subset replicate PCRs. Authors' processing steps: ImmunoSEQ output lacked quality scores and full-length reads, limiting matched filtering. This table comes from immunoSEQ multiplex PCR, and its TCRdb copy is limited to in-frame clones, with some not included. That table gives V, J and clone size, and the DNA gave D and trimming. The sample includes millions of clones, roughly 94% of them seen just once. Details on this clone: What it binds is not known.

Sequencing was performed on naive CD4+ T cells sorted from blood. As to subset: CD45RA+ positively selected. This sequence was found in a man aged 18 to 30 in good health. V and J are TRBV5-4 and TRBJ2-1; 7 bases agree with TRBD1. CDR3 bases: TGTGCCAGCAGCACAAAAACAGGGGCCAGGGGCAATGAGCAGTTCTTC. Translating it yields CASSTKTGARGNEQFF.